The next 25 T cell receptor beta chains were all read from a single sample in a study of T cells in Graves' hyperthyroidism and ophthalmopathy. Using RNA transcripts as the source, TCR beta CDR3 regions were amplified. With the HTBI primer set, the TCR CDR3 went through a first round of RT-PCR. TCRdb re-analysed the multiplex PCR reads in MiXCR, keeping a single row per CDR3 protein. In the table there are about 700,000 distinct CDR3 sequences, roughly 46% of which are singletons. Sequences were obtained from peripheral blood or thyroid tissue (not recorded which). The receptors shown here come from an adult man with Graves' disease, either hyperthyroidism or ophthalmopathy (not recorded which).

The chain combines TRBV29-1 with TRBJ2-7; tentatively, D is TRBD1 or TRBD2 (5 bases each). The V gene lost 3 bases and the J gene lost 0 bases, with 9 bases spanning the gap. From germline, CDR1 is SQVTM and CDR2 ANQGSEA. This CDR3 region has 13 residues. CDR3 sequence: CSVDAGSSYEQYF. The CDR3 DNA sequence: TGCAGCGTTGACGCAGGGAGCTCCTACGAGCAGTACTTC.

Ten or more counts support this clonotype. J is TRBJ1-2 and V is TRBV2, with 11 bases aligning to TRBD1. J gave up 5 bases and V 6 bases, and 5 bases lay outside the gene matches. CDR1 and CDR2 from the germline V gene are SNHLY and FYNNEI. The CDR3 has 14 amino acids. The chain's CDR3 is CASRDGQGAYGYTF. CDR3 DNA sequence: TGTGCCAGCAGGGATGGACAGGGGGCATATGGCTACACCTTC.

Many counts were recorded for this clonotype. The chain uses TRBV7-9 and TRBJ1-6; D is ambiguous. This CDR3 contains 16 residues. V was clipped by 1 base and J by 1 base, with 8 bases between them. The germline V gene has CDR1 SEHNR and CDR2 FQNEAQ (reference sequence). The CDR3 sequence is CASSLGRVSYNSPLHF. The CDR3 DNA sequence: TGTGCCAGCAGCTTAGGCCGGGTTTCCTATAATTCACCCCTCCACTTT. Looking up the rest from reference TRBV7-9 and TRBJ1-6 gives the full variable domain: DTGVSQNPRHKITKRGQNVTFRCDPISEHNRLYWYRQTLGQGPEFLTYFQNEAQLEKSRLLSDRFSAERPKGSFSTLEIQRTEQGDSAMYLCASSLGRVSYNSPLHFGNGTRLTVT.

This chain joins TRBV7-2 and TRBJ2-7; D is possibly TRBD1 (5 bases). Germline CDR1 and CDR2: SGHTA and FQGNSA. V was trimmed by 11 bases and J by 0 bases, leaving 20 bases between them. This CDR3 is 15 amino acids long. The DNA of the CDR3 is TGTGCCTGGAGAAGGGCAGGGTACAGCTCCTACGAGCAGTACTTC. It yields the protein CAWRRAGYSSYEQYF.

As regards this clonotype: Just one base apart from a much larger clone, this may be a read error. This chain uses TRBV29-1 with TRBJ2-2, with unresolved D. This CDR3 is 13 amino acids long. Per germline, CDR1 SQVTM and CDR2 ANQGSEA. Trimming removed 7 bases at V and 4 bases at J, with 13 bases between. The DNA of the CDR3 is TGCAGCGCTTGCACAACTATCACCGGGGAGCTGTTTTTT. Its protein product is CSACTTITGELFF.

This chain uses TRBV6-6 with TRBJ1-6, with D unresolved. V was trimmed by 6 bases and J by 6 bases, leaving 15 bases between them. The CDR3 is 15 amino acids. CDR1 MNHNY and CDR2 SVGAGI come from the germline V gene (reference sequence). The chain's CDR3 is CASSFNRAINSPLHF. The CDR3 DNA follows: TGTGCCAGCAGCTTCAACCGGGCCATTAATTCACCCCTCCACTTT.

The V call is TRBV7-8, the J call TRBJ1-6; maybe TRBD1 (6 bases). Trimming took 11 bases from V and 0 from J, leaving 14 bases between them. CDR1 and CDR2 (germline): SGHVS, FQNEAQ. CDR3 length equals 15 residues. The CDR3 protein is CAWTTGSSYNSPLHF. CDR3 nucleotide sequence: TGTGCCTGGACTACAGGGAGCTCCTATAATTCACCCCTCCACTTT. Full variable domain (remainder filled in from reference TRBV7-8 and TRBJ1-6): GAGVSQSPRYKVAKRGQDVALRCDPISGHVSLFWYQQALGQGPEFLTYFQNEAQLDKSGLPSDRFFAERPEGSVSTLKIQRTQQEDSAVYLCAWTTGSSYNSPLHFGNGTRLTVT.

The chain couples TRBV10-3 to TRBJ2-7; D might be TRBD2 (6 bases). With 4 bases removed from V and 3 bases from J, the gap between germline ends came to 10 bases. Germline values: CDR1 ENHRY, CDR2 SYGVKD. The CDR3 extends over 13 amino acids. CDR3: CAISASVDYEQYF. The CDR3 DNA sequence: TGTGCCATCAGTGCTAGCGTGGACTACGAGCAGTACTTC.

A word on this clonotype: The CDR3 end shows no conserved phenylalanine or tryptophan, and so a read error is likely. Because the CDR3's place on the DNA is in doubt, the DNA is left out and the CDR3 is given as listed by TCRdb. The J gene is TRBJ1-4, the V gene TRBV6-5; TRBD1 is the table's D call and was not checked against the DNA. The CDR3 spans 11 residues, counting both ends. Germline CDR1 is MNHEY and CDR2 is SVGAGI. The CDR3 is CASSLRARGSI.

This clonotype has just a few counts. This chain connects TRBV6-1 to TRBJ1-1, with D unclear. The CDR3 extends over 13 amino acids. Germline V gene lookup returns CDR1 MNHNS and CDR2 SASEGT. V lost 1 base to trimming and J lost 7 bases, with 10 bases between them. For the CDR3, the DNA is TGTGCCAGCAGTGAAGTAAGGAGGAGTGAAGCTTTCTTT. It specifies CASSEVRRSEAFF.

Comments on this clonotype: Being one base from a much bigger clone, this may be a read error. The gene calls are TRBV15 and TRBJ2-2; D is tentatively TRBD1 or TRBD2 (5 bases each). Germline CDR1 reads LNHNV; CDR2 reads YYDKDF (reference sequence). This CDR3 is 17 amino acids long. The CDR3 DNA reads TGTGCCACCAGCGGAGATCGGGACGCGGCGAACACCGGGGAGCTGTTTTTT. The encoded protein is CATSGDRDAANTGELFF.

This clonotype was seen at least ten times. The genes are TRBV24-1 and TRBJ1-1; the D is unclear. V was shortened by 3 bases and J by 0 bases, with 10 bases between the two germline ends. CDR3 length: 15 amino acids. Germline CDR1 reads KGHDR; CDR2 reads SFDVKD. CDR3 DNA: TGTGCCACCAGTGATAAGGCAGGAATGAACACTGAAGCTTTCTTT. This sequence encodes CATSDKAGMNTEAFF.

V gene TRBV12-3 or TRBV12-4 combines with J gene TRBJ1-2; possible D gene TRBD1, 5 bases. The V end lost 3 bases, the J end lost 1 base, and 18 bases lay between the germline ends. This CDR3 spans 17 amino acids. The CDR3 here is CASSLFSGRVNNYGYTF. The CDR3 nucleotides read TGTGCCAGCAGTTTGTTCTCGGGCAGGGTAAATAACTATGGCTACACCTTC.

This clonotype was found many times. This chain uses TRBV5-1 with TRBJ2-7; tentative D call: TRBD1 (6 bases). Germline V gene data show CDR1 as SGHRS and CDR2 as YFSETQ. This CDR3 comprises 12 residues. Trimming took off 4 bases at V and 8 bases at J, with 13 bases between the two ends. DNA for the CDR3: TGCGCCAGCAGCATACAGGGAGTCCAGCAGTACTTC. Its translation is CASSIQGVQQYF.

For the CDR3, the DNA is TGTGCCAGCAGCCAGGGACATTTGAACACTGAAGCTTTCTTT. This codes for CASSQGHLNTEAFF. The V call is TRBV7-6, the J call TRBJ1-1, with D possibly being TRBD1 (6 bases). The CDR3 is made up of 14 amino acids. Per the germline V gene, CDR1 is SGHVS and CDR2 is FNYEAQ. V was trimmed by 5 bases and J by 0 bases, leaving 10 bases between them.

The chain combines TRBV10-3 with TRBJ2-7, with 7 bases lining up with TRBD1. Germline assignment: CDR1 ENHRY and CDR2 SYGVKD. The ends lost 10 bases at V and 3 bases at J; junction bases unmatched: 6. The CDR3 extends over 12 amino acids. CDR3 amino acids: CATTGELYEQYF. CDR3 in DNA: TGTGCCACCACAGGGGAACTCTACGAGCAGTACTTC.

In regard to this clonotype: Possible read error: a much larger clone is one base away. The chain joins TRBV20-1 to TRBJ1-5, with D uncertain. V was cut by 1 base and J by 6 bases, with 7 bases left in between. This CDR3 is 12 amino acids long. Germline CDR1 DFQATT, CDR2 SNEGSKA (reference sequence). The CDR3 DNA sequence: TGCAGTGCTAGAGCCATAAGTCAGCCCCAGCATTTT. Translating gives CSARAISQPQHF.

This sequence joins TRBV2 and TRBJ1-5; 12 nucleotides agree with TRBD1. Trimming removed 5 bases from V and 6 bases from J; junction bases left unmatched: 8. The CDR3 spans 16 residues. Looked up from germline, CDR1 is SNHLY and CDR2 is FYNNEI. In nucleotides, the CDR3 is TGTGCCAGCAGTTTAGTTGGGACAGGGGGCTCTCAGCCCCAGCATTTT. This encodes CASSLVGTGGSQPQHF.

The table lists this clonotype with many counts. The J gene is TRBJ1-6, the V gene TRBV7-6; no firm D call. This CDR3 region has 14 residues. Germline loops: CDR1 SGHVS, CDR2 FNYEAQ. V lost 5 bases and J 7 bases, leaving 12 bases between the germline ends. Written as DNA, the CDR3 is TGTGCCAGCAGCCAGGATGACCTAAATTCACCCCTCCACTTT. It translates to CASSQDDLNSPLHF.

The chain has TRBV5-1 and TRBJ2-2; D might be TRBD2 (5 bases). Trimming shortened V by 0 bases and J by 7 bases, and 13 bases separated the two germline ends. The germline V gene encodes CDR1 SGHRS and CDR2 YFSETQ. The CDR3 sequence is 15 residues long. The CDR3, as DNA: TGCGCCAGCAGCTTGGATGTCCCCGGGATCGGGGAGCTGTTTTTT. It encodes CASSLDVPGIGELFF.

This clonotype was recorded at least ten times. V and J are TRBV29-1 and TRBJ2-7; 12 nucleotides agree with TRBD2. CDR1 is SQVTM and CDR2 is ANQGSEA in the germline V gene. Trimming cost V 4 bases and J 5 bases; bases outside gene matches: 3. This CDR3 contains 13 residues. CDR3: CSVVGLAGNEQYF. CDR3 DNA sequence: TGCAGCGTTGTGGGACTAGCGGGTAACGAGCAGTACTTC.

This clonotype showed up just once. CDR3 in amino acids: CASSQVRGSNQPQHF. The CDR3 nucleotides are TGTGCCAGCAGCCAAGTCCGGGGTAGCAATCAGCCCCAGCATTTT. V is TRBV7-8 and J is TRBJ1-5; D is ambiguous. Trimming stripped 5 bases from V and 0 bases from J, with 11 bases between. This CDR3 comprises 15 residues. Germline V gene sequence: CDR1 SGHVS, CDR2 FQNEAQ.

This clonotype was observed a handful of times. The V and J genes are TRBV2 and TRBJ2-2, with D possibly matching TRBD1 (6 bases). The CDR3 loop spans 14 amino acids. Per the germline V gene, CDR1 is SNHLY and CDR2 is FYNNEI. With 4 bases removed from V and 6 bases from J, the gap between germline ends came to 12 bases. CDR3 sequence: CASSGRKGAGELFF. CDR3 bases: TGTGCCAGCAGTGGGCGGAAGGGGGCCGGGGAGCTGTTTTTT.

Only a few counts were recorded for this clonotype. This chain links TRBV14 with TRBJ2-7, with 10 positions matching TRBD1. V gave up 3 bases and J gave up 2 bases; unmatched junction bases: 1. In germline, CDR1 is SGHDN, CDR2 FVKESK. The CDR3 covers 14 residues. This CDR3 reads CASSQGTGAYEQYF. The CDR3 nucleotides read TGTGCCAGCAGCCAGGGGACAGGGGCCTACGAGCAGTACTTC.

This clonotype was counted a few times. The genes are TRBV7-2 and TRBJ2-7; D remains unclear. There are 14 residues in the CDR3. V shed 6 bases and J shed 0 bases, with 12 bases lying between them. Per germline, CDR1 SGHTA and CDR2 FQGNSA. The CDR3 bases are TGTGCCAGCAGTCCCCCTTGGAGCTCCTACGAGCAGTACTTC. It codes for CASSPPWSSYEQYF.